The 26 T cell receptor beta chains presented below share a single source sample, sequenced in a study of breast tumors, draining lymph nodes, adjacent tissues. Axillary draining lymph nodes of breast cancer patients supplied the node samples. TCRdb reanalysed the multiplex PCR reads using MiXCR and keeps one entry per CDR3 protein. The repertoire includes around 140,000 distinct CDR3 sequences, approximately 20% of them detected once, and about 2.4% sits in the top ten. Input material: axillary lymph node tissue. The receptors derive from a female donor with breast cancer. Some clones in this sample may be carry-over from other donors' samples.

With respect to this clonotype: It may be a read error: a sequence one base away is much more abundant. This sequence joins TRBV7-3 and TRBJ2-5; D tentatively reads TRBD1 or TRBD2 (5 bases each). V was pared by 5 bases and J by 4 bases, with 11 bases between. Germline V gene sequence: CDR1 SGHTA, CDR2 FQGTGA. This CDR3 is built from 13 residues. The CDR3 DNA reads TGTGCCAGCAGCCCGGGTGGGACAGAGACCCAGTACTTC. Protein sequence: CASSPGGTETQYF.

This sequence joins TRBV3-1 and TRBJ2-1; TRBD2 matches 7 bases. V trimming: 0 bases; J trimming: 0 bases; junction bases outside the gene matches: 8. Germline V CDR1 and CDR2: LGHDT, YNNKEL (reference sequence). The CDR3 has 18 amino acids. DNA for the CDR3: TGTGCCAGCAGCCAAGATAGGGGAGGGGTTAGCTCCTACAATGAGCAGTTCTTC. Its translation is CASSQDRGGVSSYNEQFF.

This clonotype has just a few counts. A much larger clone lies one base from this, so it may be a read error. The chain carries TRBV29-1 and TRBJ2-7; tentative D call: TRBD1 (6 bases). V was clipped by 2 bases and J by 6 bases, with 11 bases between them. CDR1 is SQVTM and CDR2 is ANQGSEA in the germline V gene. This CDR3 spans 12 amino acids. This CDR3 reads CSVEKGTSEQYF. The CDR3 DNA is TGCAGCGTTGAAAAGGGGACAAGCGAGCAGTACTTC.

This clonotype was detected many times. V gene TRBV5-1 combines with J gene TRBJ1-4; no definite D call. Germline-derived CDR1 and CDR2 are SGHRS and YFSETQ. The CDR3 contains 14 residues. Trimming shortened V by 6 bases and J by 5 bases, and 14 bases separated the two germline ends. The CDR3 loop is CASKEELINEKLFF. CDR3 coding DNA: TGCGCCAGCAAGGAGGAGCTGATCAATGAAAAACTGTTTTTT.

This clonotype was counted once. The chain has TRBV24-1 and TRBJ2-7, with 9 bases that match TRBD2. The CDR3 runs to 15 residues. CDR1 KGHDR and CDR2 SFDVKD come from the germline V gene. V gave up 3 bases and J gave up 2 bases; unmatched junction bases: 4. The CDR3 coding sequence is TGTGCCACCAGTGATAAGACTAGCGGCACCTACGAGCAGTACTTC. Translated, it gives CATSDKTSGTYEQYF.

This clonotype was found a few times. The CDR3 protein is CASSPGTGANEKLFF. CDR3 in DNA: TGTGCCAGCAGTCCTGGGACAGGGGCTAATGAAAAACTGTTTTTT. This chain joins TRBV28 and TRBJ1-4, with 10 bases matching TRBD1. In germline, CDR1 is MDHEN, CDR2 SYDVKM. This CDR3 is built from 15 residues. V dropped 5 bases and J dropped 3; count of bases not matched to a gene: 3.

Remarks on this clonotype: At one of its ends the junction is not consistent with the germline gene, which may arise from a read error. V gene TRBV28 combines with J gene TRBJ2-7; 8 bases agree with TRBD2. The CDR3 spans 14 residues. Germline lookup yields CDR1 MDHEN and CDR2 SYDVKM. This CDR3 is CANSLAGMGYEQYF. CDR3 nucleotides: TGTGCCAACAGTTTAGCGGGGATGGGGTACGAGCAGTACTTC. Full variable domain (remainder filled in from reference TRBV28 and TRBJ2-7): DVKVTQSSRYLVKRTGEKVFLECVQDMDHENMFWYRQDPGLGLRLIYFSYDVKMKEKGDIPEGYSVSREKKERFSLILESASTNQTSMYLCANSLAGMGYEQYFGPGTRLTVT.

This clonotype occurred many times. The chain joins TRBV4-2 to TRBJ2-1, with D perhaps matching TRBD1 or TRBD2 (5 bases each). The CDR3 covers 15 residues. Germline V CDR1 and CDR2: LGHNA, YNFKEQ. V lost 0 bases and J 10 bases, leaving 16 bases between the germline ends. The CDR3 reads CASSQDQDEGREQFF. Written as DNA, the CDR3 is TGTGCCAGCAGCCAAGATCAGGACGAGGGACGAGAGCAGTTCTTC.

The chain recombines TRBV27 with TRBJ2-7, with 9 bases that match TRBD2. Germline loops: CDR1 MNHEY, CDR2 SMNVEV (reference sequence). This CDR3 spans 18 amino acids. The V gene end was trimmed by 3 bases and the J gene end by 6 bases; junction bases not matched to a gene: 18. The CDR3 sequence is CASSFRASGTNPTSEQYF. The CDR3 nucleotides read TGTGCCAGCAGTTTTCGGGCTAGCGGGACCAACCCCACTTCCGAGCAGTACTTC.

This clonotype was counted at least ten times. The CDR3 bases are TGCGCCAGCAGCTTGGAACAGGGAGGGCGAGAGCAGTACTTC. This sequence encodes CASSLEQGGREQYF. The chain recombines TRBV5-1 with TRBJ2-7; possible D gene TRBD2, 7 bases. The CDR3 length is 14 residues. The germline CDR1 and CDR2 sequences are SGHRS and YFSETQ. V was cut by 0 bases and J by 7 bases, with 14 bases left in between. The variable domain in full, with the rest retrieved from reference TRBV5-1 and TRBJ2-7, is KAGVTQTPRYLIKTRGQQVTLSCSPISGHRSVSWYQQTPGQGLQFLFEYFSETQRNKGNFPGRFSGRQFSNSRSEMNVSTLELGDSALYLCASSLEQGGREQYFGPGTRLTVT.

This clonotype showed up many times. V and J are TRBV5-1 and TRBJ2-6; TRBD1 matches 7 bases. CDR1 is SGHRS, CDR2 YFSETQ, per germline. The CDR3 totals 17 residues. J gave up 3 bases and V 2 bases, and 8 bases lay outside the gene matches. CDR3 in amino acids: CASSFDRVGVGANVLTF. The CDR3 nucleotides are TGCGCCAGCAGCTTTGACAGGGTAGGAGTTGGGGCCAACGTCCTGACTTTC.

This clonotype came up many times. The chain is built from TRBV7-9 and TRBJ2-6, with D hard to call. Deletions cut 1 base from V and 4 bases from J, with 5 bases between. The CDR3 consists of 14 residues. The germline V gene has CDR1 SEHNR and CDR2 FQNEAQ (reference sequence). Here the CDR3 DNA reads TGTGCCAGCAGCTTAGGGTCAGGGGCCAACGTCCTGACTTTC. The encoded protein is CASSLGSGANVLTF.

This clonotype has at least ten counts. The chain employs TRBV11-2 and TRBJ2-7; TRBD2 might be the D (6 bases). CDR3 length: 13 amino acids. Looked up from germline, CDR1 is SGHAT and CDR2 is FQNNGV. V lost 7 bases, J lost 3 bases, and 13 bases lay in between. The CDR3 bases are TGTGCCAGCAACCGGGACTCCTTCTACGAGCAGTACTTC. It encodes CASNRDSFYEQYF.

The table lists this clonotype with many counts. The J gene is TRBJ2-3, the V gene TRBV20-1; TRBD2 aligns across 11 bases. This CDR3 spans 18 amino acids. Germline CDR1 DFQATT, CDR2 SNEGSKA (reference sequence). Losses at the gene ends were 5 bases for V and 1 base for J; bases not matched to a gene: 14. The CDR3 protein is CSALKALAGEGRTDTQYF. The CDR3, as DNA: TGCAGTGCTCTTAAAGCACTAGCGGGAGAAGGGCGCACAGATACGCAGTATTTT.

This clonotype has a count of ten or more. The chain is built from TRBV12-3 or TRBV12-4 and TRBJ2-1, with D possibly TRBD2 on 5 matching bases. V lost 6 bases and J lost 8, with 11 bases in between. The CDR3 spans 12 residues. CDR3 DNA: TGTGCCAGCAGCCTAGCCACCGATGAGCAGTTCTTC. Amino acid sequence: CASSLATDEQFF.

For this clonotype: A much larger clone differs by one base, so this may be a read error. The chain joins TRBV7-3 to TRBJ2-1; tentatively, D is TRBD2 (6 bases). Trimming cost V 3 bases and J 9 bases, with 15 bases left between them. This CDR3 has 14 residues. The V gene's germline CDR1 is SGHTA and CDR2 FQGTGA. This CDR3 reads CASSLRRRAGEQFF. The CDR3 DNA reads as TGTGCCAGCAGCTTGCGTAGGAGGGCCGGTGAGCAGTTCTTC.

Of note for this clonotype: Just one base apart from a much larger clone, this may be a read error. V is TRBV5-5 and J is TRBJ2-7; a possible D gene is TRBD2 (8 bases). Germline assignment: CDR1 SGHKS and CDR2 YYEKEE (reference sequence). CDR3 length equals 17 residues. V dropped 0 bases and J dropped 6 bases, with 22 bases sitting between them. The CDR3 region is CASSLDRGGTSGCEQYF. The CDR3 coding sequence is TGTGCCAGCAGCTTGGACAGGGGTGGAACTAGCGGCTGCGAGCAGTACTTC.

This clonotype was counted a few times. This may be a read error, as it is one base from a much larger clone. This chain connects TRBV2 to TRBJ1-4; perhaps TRBD1 as D (6 bases). The CDR3 spans 14 residues. From germline, CDR1 is SNHLY and CDR2 FYNNEI. V lost 6 bases to trimming and J lost 6 bases, with 14 bases between them. The CDR3 DNA sequence: TGTGCCAGCAGGCAGGGGTTGGCTGATGAAAAACTGTTTTTT. It translates to CASRQGLADEKLFF.

This clonotype was seen repeatedly, ten times or more. V usage is TRBV6-1 and J usage is TRBJ1-3; D unresolved. The CDR3 covers 14 residues. The V and J ends lost 6 bases and 0 bases respectively, with 9 bases between them. From germline, CDR1 is MNHNS and CDR2 SASEGT. CDR3 protein: CASSLEVSGNTIYF. CDR3 nucleotides: TGTGCCAGCAGCCTAGAAGTCTCTGGAAACACCATATATTTT.

Of note for this clonotype: This may be a read error: a much more frequent sequence differs by one nucleotide. The missing conserved phenylalanine or tryptophan at the end of this CDR3 makes a read error likely. The chain combines TRBV6-2 or TRBV6-3 with TRBJ2-1, with a weak D call TRBD2 (6 bases). V was trimmed by 7 bases and J by 6 bases, leaving 10 bases between them. This CDR3 has 12 residues. Germline CDR1 is MNHEY and CDR2 is SVGEGT. The DNA of the CDR3 is TGTGCCAGCACGGAGGGCCCCAATGAGCAGTTCATC. It is translated as CASTEGPNEQFI.

The gene calls are TRBV3-1 and TRBJ2-3, with D possibly being TRBD1 (6 bases). The germline V gene encodes CDR1 LGHDT and CDR2 YNNKEL (reference sequence). The length of the CDR3 is 16 residues. V lost 4 bases, J lost 8 bases, and 22 bases lay in between. The CDR3 coding sequence is TGTGCCAGCAGCCGCCAGGGGCCCCGTCGGGCAGGTACGCAGTATTTT. Amino acid sequence: CASSRQGPRRAGTQYF.

This clonotype was seen ten or more times. The chain carries TRBV12-3 or TRBV12-4 and TRBJ1-2, with 8 bases aligning to TRBD1. The CDR3 sequence is 14 residues long. The J segment lost 8 bases and the V segment lost 4 bases, leaving 9 bases of the junction unmatched. The CDR3 here is CASSYADRDYGYTF. The CDR3 region has the DNA TGTGCCAGCAGTTACGCGGACAGGGATTACGGCTACACCTTC.

About this clonotype itself: Mismatch with germline at one junction end may stem from a read error. V is TRBV5-1 and J is TRBJ1-6, with D possibly matching TRBD1 (5 bases). Germline V CDR1 and CDR2: SGHRS, YFSETQ. CDR3 size: 13 residues. CDR3: CAGSLGPDSPLHF. The CDR3 DNA reads as TGCGCCGGCAGCTTGGGGCCCGATTCACCCCTCCACTTT.

The chain is built from TRBV14 and TRBJ2-7, with a possible D match to TRBD2 (5 bases). The CDR3 length is 17 residues. Looked up from germline, CDR1 is SGHDN and CDR2 is FVKESK. V was trimmed by 4 bases and J by 3 bases, leaving 22 bases between them. The CDR3 bases are TGTGCCAGCAGCCCCCGTCGTGGAGGAGGTAAATTCTACGAGCAGTACTTC. This codes for CASSPRRGGGKFYEQYF.

This clonotype was counted many times. The chain uses TRBV19 and TRBJ2-7, with D perhaps matching TRBD2 (5 bases). Trimming took 1 base from V and 7 from J, leaving 11 bases between them. The CDR3 length is 13 residues. The V gene's germline CDR1 is LNHDA and CDR2 SQIVND (reference sequence). Written as DNA, the CDR3 is TGTGCCAGTAGTATAGCGGGAATATATGAGCAGTACTTC. This translates into CASSIAGIYEQYF.

This clonotype was counted many times. The chain is built from TRBV6-7 and TRBJ2-1; 7 bases are a match to TRBD1. TRBV6-7 is placed among ORFs of uncertain function. The CDR3 has 16 amino acids. With 4 bases clipped from V and 9 bases from J, the junction kept 15 bases outside the gene matches. The CDR3 coding sequence is TGTGCCAGCAGTTCAGACAGGGTGCAGGTACAGGGTGAGCAGTTCTTC. As protein: CASSSDRVQVQGEQFF.